A single sample gave rise to the 3 T cell receptor beta chains below, sequenced in a study of OX40 agonist ivuxolimab in advanced cancers. Sequencing was performed with immunoSEQ multiplex PCR; in TCRdb, only in-frame clones are kept and a portion is missing. Here the sample spans tens of thousands of clones, more than 65% being singletons. This specimen was CD4+ or CD8+ T cells sorted from blood, taken in a trial of the OX40 agonist ivuxolimab. The receptors here all came from an adult with an advanced solid tumor such as melanoma, head and neck, liver or kidney cancer.

The rearrangement uses TRBV6-5 and TRBJ2-2; D may be TRBD1 or TRBD2 (5 bases each). CDR1 and CDR2 (germline): MNHEY, SVGAGI. Trimming cost V 5 bases and J 6 bases, with 10 bases left between them. This CDR3 is 13 amino acids long. CDR3 coding DNA: TGTGCCAGCAGTCTTCTGGGGGCCGGGGAGCTGTTTTTT. Translating gives CASSLLGAGELFF.

CDR3 amino acids: CASSARDRGGNEQFF. The CDR3 DNA reads as TGTGCCAGCAGTGCTAGGGACAGAGGTGGAAATGAGCAGTTCTTC. This rearrangement joins TRBV27 to TRBJ2-1; 7 positions match TRBD1. The CDR3 has 15 residues. CDR1 is MNHEY and CDR2 is SMNVEV in the germline V gene (reference sequence). V shed 5 bases, J shed 7 bases, and the junction held 11 bases outside the gene matches.

This chain uses TRBV6-5 with TRBJ1-2; 7 bases map to TRBD1. Germline V CDR1 and CDR2: MNHEY, SVGAGI. The CDR3 sequence is 14 residues long. Losses at the gene ends were 2 bases for V and 5 bases for J; bases not matched to a gene: 5. The CDR3 DNA sequence: TGTGCCAGCAGTTACCAGACAGGGCTGTATGGCTACACCTTC. It encodes CASSYQTGLYGYTF.